This T cell receptor beta chain was identified during a study of T cell clonality in common variable immunodeficiency. Overall study results and limits: Compared with healthy controls, CVID subjects showed increased TCRbeta clonality, mostly in about a third. Reportedly, TCR beta sequences from common variable immunodeficiency showed fewer deletions and N-nucleotide insertions. Fewer TCRbeta clones were shared among CVID subjects than controls. Authors noted CVID clonality's cause needs subpopulation repertoire sequencing.

Clones were read by immunoSEQ multiplex PCR, and TCRdb kept only the in-frame ones, dropping some. The data list fewer than 70,000 clones, none observed once; more than 1.5% falls to the top ten. The sample holds many counts of this clone. Its antigen is currently unknown. With the read ending 3 residues before the CDR3 end, the germline J gene is used to fill in that end. Germline CDR1 is SGHTA and CDR2 is FQGTGA. The CDR3 spans 13 residues. This chain joins TRBV7-3 and TRBJ2-5, with D maybe TRBD2 (6 bases). The sample taken for sequencing was peripheral blood mononuclear cells. The sequence was collected from a person aged 18 to 70 in good health. The CDR3 sequence: CASSLGTRNTQYF. The CDR3 DNA, read in part, is TGTGCCAGCAGCCTAGGGACTCGCAACACC.